One sample yielded the 23 T cell receptor beta chains listed below, sequenced in a study of T cell responses to AZD1222 COVID-19 vaccine. The protocol was immunoSEQ multiplex PCR, while the TCRdb copy is restricted to in-frame clones and leaves out a portion. The repertoire consists of 90,000 to 100,000 clones, with 85% to 90% occurring once and the leading ten covering about 16%. The material was peripheral blood, obtained 28 days after the second AZD1222 dose. The receptors were gathered from an adult who received the AZD1222 COVID-19 vaccine.

This chain connects TRBV25-1 to TRBJ2-1, with D hard to call. The V gene's germline CDR1 is MGHDK and CDR2 SYGVNS. The germline V and J ends were trimmed by 8 bases and 5 bases, with 13 bases remaining between them. There are 13 residues in the CDR3. The CDR3, as DNA: TGTGCCAGCGGTATTCCGGGCAACAATGAGCAGTTCTTC. Residues: CASGIPGNNEQFF.

The V call is TRBV7-2, the J call TRBJ2-4; no definite D call. V was trimmed by 1 base and J by 6 bases, leaving 16 bases between them. There are 16 residues in the CDR3. Per germline, CDR1 SGHTA and CDR2 FQGNSA. Here the CDR3 reads CASSLVGESRTNIQYF. CDR3 sequence (DNA): TGTGCCAGCAGCTTAGTTGGGGAATCCCGAACAAACATTCAGTACTTC. The full variable domain, its missing parts supplied by reference TRBV7-2 and TRBJ2-4, is GAGVSQSPSNKVTEKGKDVELRCDPISGHTALYWYRQSLGQGLEFLIYFQGNSAPDKSGLPSDRFSAERTGGSVSTLTIQRTQQEDSAVYLCASSLVGESRTNIQYFGAGTRLSVL.

CDR3 in DNA: TGTGCCAGCAGTTACTCGAACAGCTCAGCCCCCTACGAGCAGTACTTC. Translation gives CASSYSNSSAPYEQYF. The chain employs TRBV6-2 or TRBV6-3 and TRBJ2-7; unclear D gene. This CDR3 comprises 16 residues. With 0 bases removed from V and 2 bases from J, the gap between germline ends came to 14 bases. Germline loops: CDR1 MNHEY, CDR2 SVGEGT.

This clone was counted a single time. Here the CDR3 DNA reads TGTGCCAGTACCACCACCTTCTCTGGAAACACCATATATTTT. This gives the protein CASTTTFSGNTIYF. The V gene is TRBV19, the J gene TRBJ1-3, with no clear D. This CDR3 has 14 amino acids. V was cut by 7 bases and J by 0 bases, with 10 bases left in between. Per the germline V gene, CDR1 is LNHDA and CDR2 is SQIVND (reference sequence).

In its sample, this clone was seen once. The chain is built from TRBV18 and TRBJ1-4; D is possibly TRBD1 (5 bases). The CDR3 has 13 amino acids. Trimming left V 8 bases short and J 8 bases short, with 15 bases between. CDR1 KGHSH and CDR2 LQKENI come from the germline V gene. The CDR3 sequence: CASRSGGNEKLFF. CDR3 sequence (DNA): TGTGCCAGCCGATCCGGGGGGAACGAAAAACTGTTTTTT. The variable domain in full, completed from reference TRBV18 and TRBJ1-4, reads NAGVMQNPRHLVRRRGQEARLRCSPMKGHSHVYWYRQLPEEGLKFMVYLQKENIIDESGMPKERFSAEFPKEGPSILRIQQVVRGDSAAYFCASRSGGNEKLFFGSGTQLSVL.

The CDR3 bases are TGTGCCAGCAGCTCGACAGGGTCCGAGCAGTACTTC. The encoded protein is CASSSTGSEQYF. The rearrangement joins TRBV7-2 to TRBJ2-7, with TRBD1 matching over 7 bases. The V and J ends lost 4 bases and 6 bases, in that order; junction bases with no gene match: 3. Germline values: CDR1 SGHTA, CDR2 FQGNSA. The CDR3 totals 12 residues.

This chain connects TRBV14 to TRBJ2-1; TRBD2 agrees at 13 bases. Germline V gives CDR1 SGHDN, CDR2 FVKESK. Trimming took 3 bases from V and 8 from J; bases not matched to a gene: 4. CDR3 length: 15 amino acids. The CDR3 nucleotides read TGTGCCAGCAGCCATCCGGGACTAGCGGGATATGAGCAGTTCTTC. It codes for CASSHPGLAGYEQFF.

The V and J genes are TRBV7-2 and TRBJ1-1; D unclear. CDR1 is SGHTA, CDR2 FQGNSA, per germline. Trimming took 5 bases from V and 5 from J, leaving 12 bases between them. The CDR3 extends over 13 amino acids. The DNA for the CDR3 is TGTGCCAGCAGCGCCTACAGTGGGACTGAAGCTTTCTTT. As protein: CASSAYSGTEAFF.

This clone has a single count. This chain joins TRBV5-1 and TRBJ2-7; possible D gene TRBD2, 5 bases. The length of the CDR3 is 15 residues. The V end was cut by 0 bases, the J end by 2 bases, with 12 bases between. Germline assignment: CDR1 SGHRS and CDR2 YFSETQ. CDR3 region: CASSLGLRAAYEQYF. CDR3 nucleotide sequence: TGCGCCAGCAGCTTGGGCCTGAGAGCGGCCTACGAGCAGTACTTC.

This clone was recorded once. CDR3 residues: CSVGADQADGYTF. Here the CDR3 DNA reads TGCAGCGTCGGGGCGGACCAGGCTGATGGCTACACCTTC. The chain links TRBV29-1 to TRBJ1-2, with a possible D match to TRBD1 (5 bases). This CDR3 has 13 amino acids. Germline-derived CDR1 and CDR2 are SQVTM and ANQGSEA. Trimming removed 6 bases at V and 6 bases at J, with 17 bases between.

The genes are TRBV2 and TRBJ2-7; D remains ambiguous. From germline, CDR1 is SNHLY and CDR2 FYNNEI. The CDR3 covers 12 residues. V was shortened by 6 bases and J by 7 bases, with 13 bases between the two germline ends. CDR3 nucleotides: TGTGCCAGCAGACTAAACGGTGGAGAGCAGTACTTC. This codes for CASRLNGGEQYF.

This clone was seen more than once but under ten times. Other DNA sequences from this sample encode an identical CDR3 as well. The chain employs TRBV20-1 and TRBJ2-3; D remains ambiguous. This CDR3 spans 10 amino acids. Between the trimmed V and J ends, which lost 3 bases and 6 bases, there was a span of 4 bases. Germline V gene lookup returns CDR1 DFQATT and CDR2 SNEGSKA (reference sequence). The CDR3 loop is CSASGDTQYF. The CDR3 bases are TGCAGTGCTAGTGGGGATACGCAGTATTTT.

The chain combines TRBV11-2 with TRBJ1-6; tentative D call: TRBD1 (6 bases). The CDR3 is 13 residues long. V was cut by 3 bases and J by 7 bases, with 7 bases left in between. The V gene's germline CDR1 is SGHAT and CDR2 FQNNGV. This CDR3 reads CASSFQGNSPLHF. In nucleotides, the CDR3 is TGTGCCAGCAGCTTTCAGGGGAATTCACCCCTCCACTTT.

The chain joins TRBV18 to TRBJ1-1; 7 bases map to TRBD1. Germline V lookup: CDR1 KGHSH, CDR2 LQKENI. CDR3 length equals 13 residues. V was pared by 4 bases and J by 9 bases, with 8 bases of the junction left unmatched. CDR3 DNA sequence: TGTGCCAGCTCACGACAGGGAATGGCGCAAGCTTTCTTT. It encodes CASSRQGMAQAFF.

V usage is TRBV30 and J usage is TRBJ1-6, with D unclear. V dropped 0 bases and J dropped 4 bases, with 7 bases sitting between them. CDR3 length: 14 residues. Germline CDR1 reads GTSNPN; CDR2 reads SVGIG (reference sequence). The chain's CDR3 is CAWSVTRYNSPLHF. CDR3 nucleotides: TGTGCCTGGAGTGTAACCAGATATAATTCACCCCTCCACTTT.

The chain uses TRBV27 and TRBJ2-5, with no clear D. CDR3 length equals 14 residues. Trimming left V 5 bases short and J 5 bases short, with 15 bases between. Germline V gene sequence: CDR1 MNHEY, CDR2 SMNVEV (reference sequence). The CDR3 DNA reads TGTGCCAGCAGTAAAGGCTTTAATAGGGAGACCCAGTACTTC. Its protein product is CASSKGFNRETQYF.

The chain couples TRBV9 to TRBJ2-7; 12 bases are shared with TRBD2. CDR1 is SGDLS, CDR2 YYNGEE, per germline. With 2 bases clipped from V and 4 bases from J, the junction kept 10 bases outside the gene matches. This CDR3 has 17 residues. The CDR3 region is CASSVGLAGGPGYEQYF. Written as DNA, the CDR3 is TGTGCCAGCAGCGTTGGTCTAGCGGGAGGGCCCGGTTACGAGCAGTACTTC.

The V gene is TRBV5-1, the J gene TRBJ2-3; no clear D. Trimming took 5 bases from V and 0 from J, leaving 10 bases between them. This CDR3 spans 14 amino acids. The germline gives CDR1 SGHRS, CDR2 YFSETQ. DNA of the CDR3: TGCGCCAGCAGGGCTATAGGAAGCACAGATACGCAGTATTTT. It translates to CASRAIGSTDTQYF.

V and J are TRBV5-4 and TRBJ1-1, with D maybe TRBD1 (6 bases). The CDR3 loop spans 13 amino acids. The germline V and J ends were trimmed by 3 bases and 10 bases, with 16 bases remaining between them. CDR1 and CDR2 from the germline V gene are SGHNT and YYREEE (reference sequence). Here the CDR3 DNA reads TGTGCCAGCAGCTCTAACACAGGGTTGGGAGCTTTCTTT. The encoded protein is CASSSNTGLGAFF.

This chain connects TRBV7-9 to TRBJ1-3; D remains unclear. Trimming removed 2 bases from V and 1 base from J, with 0 bases in between. In germline, CDR1 is SEHNR, CDR2 FQNEAQ (reference sequence). The length of the CDR3 is 12 residues. CDR3 nucleotides: TGTGCCAGCAGCTTATCTGGAAACACCATATATTTT. This translates into CASSLSGNTIYF.

CDR3 nucleotides: TGTGCCAGCAGCGCCGACCACGGGAGGTTCTCCTACGAGCAGTACTTC. Translated, it gives CASSADHGRFSYEQYF. The chain links TRBV7-9 to TRBJ2-7; 7 bases fit TRBD2. V shed 5 bases, J shed 0 bases, and the junction held 10 bases outside the gene matches. CDR1 and CDR2 (germline): SEHNR, FQNEAQ (reference sequence). This CDR3 comprises 16 residues.

The sample holds one count of this clone. J is TRBJ1-4 and V is TRBV6-2 or TRBV6-3; tentative D call: TRBD1 (5 bases). This CDR3 has 17 residues. Trimming stripped 6 bases from V and 2 bases from J, with 19 bases between. Germline V gives CDR1 MNHEY, CDR2 SVGEGT. The CDR3 DNA is TGTGCCAGCAGCTCAAGGGTCCAGGGATCGACTAATGAAAAACTGTTTTTT. Amino acids: CASSSRVQGSTNEKLFF.

This sequence joins TRBV19 and TRBJ2-7; weak D call: TRBD1 (5 bases). Per the germline V gene, CDR1 is LNHDA and CDR2 is SQIVND (reference sequence). Trimming shortened V by 5 bases and J by 1 base, and 15 bases separated the two germline ends. This CDR3 is built from 15 residues. CDR3 in amino acids: CASSARTSGSYEQYF. The CDR3 DNA is TGTGCCAGTAGTGCCCGGACAAGTGGATCCTACGAGCAGTACTTC.